This entry lists 10 T cell receptor beta chains sequenced from one sample in a study of tumor-infiltrating lymphocytes in primary liver carcinoma. Out of unsorted whole blood came the blood RNA, and germline DNA was extracted as well. Using a constant-region primer together with ProtoScript II reverse transcriptase, TCR beta cDNA was made from 500 ng of total RNA. Amplification in three nested multiplex PCR rounds with slightly modified ARM-PCR gave rise to TCR beta libraries. The study ran its first two PCR rounds for roughly 9 cycles each, using TRBV1-TRBV30 forward primers and a C-beta reverse primer. Using its own MiXCR run on the multiplex PCR reads, TCRdb lists one record per CDR3 protein. This sample has about 320,000 distinct CDR3 sequences, with more than 55% found just once. The sample was peripheral blood. Source of these receptors: a man aged 35 to 55 with primary liver carcinoma and hepatitis B virus infection.

The chain links TRBV10-3 to TRBJ1-1; perhaps TRBD1 as D (5 bases). The CDR3 is made up of 14 amino acids. Germline lookup yields CDR1 ENHRY and CDR2 SYGVKD. V was cut by 0 bases and J by 1 base, with 6 bases left in between. CDR3 residues: CAISESGGNTEAFF. CDR3 nucleotides: TGTGCCATCAGTGAGTCGGGGGGGAACACTGAAGCTTTCTTT.

With regard to this clonotype: This could be a read error, since a much larger clone is one nucleotide away. The CDR3 loop reads CASRHTGSLYEQYF. As DNA, the CDR3 is TGTGCCAGCAGACATACAGGGAGTCTTTACGAGCAGTACTTC. The chain links TRBV6-6 to TRBJ2-7, with D possibly being TRBD1 (6 bases). Germline CDR1 MNHNY, CDR2 SVGAGI (reference sequence). Trimming took off 6 bases at V and 4 bases at J, with 16 bases between the two ends. This CDR3 region has 14 residues.

In this sample, this clonotype turned up many times. The CDR3 loop reads CASSQEWVGIDEQFF. The CDR3 DNA reads as TGTGCCAGCAGCCAAGAATGGGTAGGGATAGATGAGCAGTTCTTC. V usage is TRBV14 and J usage is TRBJ2-1, with D uncertain. V was shortened by 0 bases and J by 8 bases, with 14 bases between the two germline ends. The CDR3 covers 15 residues. Germline CDR1 SGHDN, CDR2 FVKESK.

This clonotype appeared a single time. V is TRBV9 and J is TRBJ1-6, with a possible D match to TRBD1 (5 bases). The V gene lost 3 bases and the J gene lost 9 bases, with 10 bases spanning the gap. The CDR3 covers 13 residues. Germline-derived CDR1 and CDR2 are SGDLS and YYNGEE. In nucleotides, the CDR3 is TGTGCCAGCAGCGCGACAGCCTCTTCACCCCTCCACTTT. It encodes CASSATASSPLHF.

The chain is built from TRBV12-3 or TRBV12-4 and TRBJ1-1, with D possibly TRBD1 on 5 matching bases. The CDR3 is 13 residues long. V was trimmed by 1 base and J by 8 bases, leaving 11 bases between them. DNA for the CDR3: TGTGCCAGCAGTTTAGAGGGTCGGGGGGAAGCTTTCTTT. Translating gives CASSLEGRGEAFF.

To note about this clonotype: One junction end disagrees with the germline gene, perhaps due to a read error. The chain employs TRBV5-4 and TRBJ2-1; 7 bases fit TRBD1. The CDR3 loop spans 15 amino acids. The germline CDR1 and CDR2 sequences are SGHNT and YYREEE (reference sequence). CDR3 sequence (DNA): TGTGCCAGTAGCGCCCGGGACAGACCTAACAATGATCAGTTCTTC. It codes for CASSARDRPNNDQFF.

This clonotype was seen many times. The rearrangement uses TRBV29-1 and TRBJ1-2, with TRBD1 matching over 8 bases. Germline loops: CDR1 SQVTM, CDR2 ANQGSEA. The CDR3 extends over 13 amino acids. Germline trimming cut 7 bases from V and 1 base from J; bases unmatched to any gene: 5. In nucleotides, the CDR3 is TGCAGCGCCCGGACAGGGAGTAACTATGGCTACACCTTC. Translation gives CSARTGSNYGYTF.

This chain links TRBV7-9 with TRBJ2-5; TRBD1 or TRBD2 may be the D gene (5 bases each). Per the germline V gene, CDR1 is SEHNR and CDR2 is FQNEAQ (reference sequence). This CDR3 contains 15 residues. Trimming stripped 2 bases from V and 4 bases from J, with 14 bases between. The CDR3 region is CASSLRLGRSETQYF. In DNA form, the CDR3 reads TGTGCCAGCAGCTTACGATTGGGACGGTCAGAGACCCAGTACTTC.

A few counts support this clonotype. At one of its ends the junction is not consistent with the germline gene, which may arise from a read error. The CDR3 loop reads CVSSLMGTEAFF. CDR3 DNA sequence: TGTGTCAGCAGCTTGATGGGCACTGAAGCTTTCTTT. The chain couples TRBV5-6 to TRBJ1-1, with D hard to call. The CDR3 runs 12 residues. Germline lookup yields CDR1 SGHDT and CDR2 YYEEEE.

Concerning this clonotype itself: This clone may be a read error of a much larger clone one base away. CDR3 in amino acids: CVSSAGTGGYNEQFF. DNA for the CDR3: TGTGTCAGCAGTGCCGGGACAGGGGGCTACAATGAGCAGTTCTTC. The rearrangement uses TRBV6-1 and TRBJ2-1; 11 nucleotides line up with TRBD1. Per germline, CDR1 MNHNS and CDR2 SASEGT. This CDR3 has 15 amino acids.